This note documents a single TCR beta chain sequence. When the RNA was reverse transcribed, random hexamers were used with an input of about 0.45 to 1 ug. MiXCR was run by TCRdb on the immunoSEQ multiplex PCR reads, yielding one entry per CDR3 protein. The table has approximately 300,000 distinct CDR3 sequences, about 89% seen once; the top ten hold 0.18%. The data belong to a study of CD8 T cells in Susac syndrome. Trimming at V came to 1 base and at J to 6 bases, leaving 8 bases not matched to a gene. The CDR3 has 16 amino acids. V usage is TRBV12-3 or TRBV12-4 and J usage is TRBJ1-4, with 7 bases aligning to TRBD1. The sample was CD8+ T cells from PBMCs. The receptor's source is a human donor with multiple sclerosis. CDR3 in amino acids: CASSLGDSKGDEKLFF. CDR3 sequence (DNA): TGTGCCAGCAGTTTAGGGGACAGCAAAGGGGATGAAAAACTGTTTTTT.